The 31 T cell receptor beta chains in this list originate from one sample, sequenced in a study of identical twins. TCRdb processed the 5' RACE reads anew with MiXCR; each CDR3 protein has one entry. The repertoire holds 1.5 million to 2 million distinct CDR3 sequences, with around 33% as singletons. Sequencing used cord blood. All receptors come from a newborn girl in good health.

This clonotype was seen a single time. V and J are TRBV6-1 and TRBJ2-5, with D perhaps given as TRBD1 or TRBD2 (6 bases each). CDR3 size: 14 residues. Per the germline V gene, CDR1 is MNHNS and CDR2 is SASEGT. V was clipped by 2 bases and J by 5 bases, with 12 bases between them. The CDR3 nucleotides are TGTGCCAGCAGTGAACTAGCGAGGGGGGAGACCCAGTACTTC. Protein product: CASSELARGETQYF.

This clonotype came up a few times. The chain has TRBV20-1 and TRBJ2-3; D might be TRBD1 (6 bases). Germline assignment: CDR1 DFQATT and CDR2 SNEGSKA (reference sequence). V was cut by 3 bases and J by 2 bases, with 15 bases left in between. This CDR3 has 15 residues. The CDR3 sequence is CSASVPDRPTDTQYF. The CDR3 DNA follows: TGCAGTGCTAGTGTCCCCGACAGGCCCACAGATACGCAGTATTTT.

A few counts support this clonotype. This chain links TRBV2 with TRBJ1-5; 7 bases line up with TRBD1. The CDR3 totals 15 residues. Germline CDR1 reads SNHLY; CDR2 reads FYNNEI. V was clipped by 4 bases and J by 2 bases; unmatched bases: 5. CDR3 residues: CASSGGGAGNQPQHF. The CDR3, as DNA: TGTGCCAGCAGTGGAGGGGGCGCGGGCAATCAGCCCCAGCATTTT.

This clonotype was seen a handful of times. V usage is TRBV5-1 and J usage is TRBJ2-5, with 7 positions matching TRBD1. The CDR3 loop spans 13 amino acids. CDR1 is SGHRS, CDR2 YFSETQ, per germline. With V trimmed by 4 bases and J by 4 bases, 4 bases remained unmatched. CDR3 loop: CASSVTGPETQYF. In DNA, the CDR3 is TGCGCCAGCAGCGTGACAGGGCCAGAGACCCAGTACTTC.

V and J are TRBV2 and TRBJ2-1; D is perhaps TRBD1 (6 bases). Between the trimmed V and J ends, which lost 4 bases and 7 bases, there was a span of 11 bases. Germline V lookup: CDR1 SNHLY, CDR2 FYNNEI. This CDR3 contains 13 residues. The CDR3 loop reads CASSGGRRNEQFF. CDR3 DNA sequence: TGTGCCAGCAGTGGGGGGCGGAGGAATGAGCAGTTCTTC.

In the case of this clonotype: This probably arose from a read error, given a far larger clone one base away. The chain combines TRBV4-2 with TRBJ2-1; TRBD1 aligns across 7 bases. Unmatched junction bases numbered 12, after V lost 6 bases and J lost 10 bases. Germline V gives CDR1 LGHNA, CDR2 YNFKEQ. The CDR3 spans 14 residues. The DNA of the CDR3 is TGTGCCAGCAGTTTCGGGACAGCCTCCTACGAGCAGTTCTTC. Translated: CASSFGTASYEQFF.

The chain uses TRBV4-2 and TRBJ1-5; D is unclear. The CDR3 is 16 residues long. V was clipped by 4 bases and J by 7 bases, with 20 bases between them. CDR1 is LGHNA, CDR2 YNFKEQ, per germline. Here the CDR3 reads CASSPWTGSSEQPQHF. DNA of the CDR3: TGTGCCAGCAGCCCCTGGACGGGGAGTAGTGAGCAGCCCCAGCATTTT.

The chain uses TRBV21-1 and TRBJ2-7; the DNA was not used to check the table's D call, TRBD2. TRBV21-1 is described as a pseudogene. The CDR3 runs to 15 residues. This chain's CDR3 is CASSKVSGISYEQYF. CDR3 nucleotides: TGTGCCAGCAGCAAAGTCAGCGGGATATCCTACGAGCAGTACTTC.

The rearrangement joins TRBV25-1 to TRBJ2-7, with 8 bases matching TRBD1. The CDR3 runs to 16 residues. V shed 6 bases and J 4 bases; nucleotides not matched to a gene: 14. Germline V gene lookup returns CDR1 MGHDK and CDR2 SYGVNS. For the CDR3, the DNA is TGTGCCAGCAGAGGACCCGGGACAGGAGACTTGTACGAGCAGTACTTC. It is translated as CASRGPGTGDLYEQYF.

The V gene is TRBV28, the J gene TRBJ2-2; tentative D call: TRBD1 (5 bases). Between the trimmed V and J ends, which lost 2 bases and 3 bases, there was a span of 10 bases. The CDR3 sequence is 15 residues long. Germline assignment: CDR1 MDHEN and CDR2 SYDVKM. CDR3 amino acids: CASSLAAGYTGELFF. The DNA of the CDR3 is TGTGCCAGCAGTTTAGCGGCAGGGTACACCGGGGAGCTGTTTTTT.

CDR3 protein: CASSHRGMKGLAGVTDTQYF. The CDR3, as DNA: TGTGCCAGCAGCCACAGGGGGATGAAAGGGCTAGCGGGAGTCACAGATACGCAGTATTTT. The chain is built from TRBV7-2 and TRBJ2-3; 10 bases agree with TRBD2. The CDR3 runs to 20 residues. V dropped 5 bases and J dropped 2; count of bases not matched to a gene: 19. CDR1 SGHTA and CDR2 FQGNSA come from the germline V gene.

The V gene is TRBV14, the J gene TRBJ2-1; unclear D gene. Trimming pared 3 bases from V and 0 bases from J, leaving 9 bases between. Per germline, CDR1 SGHDN and CDR2 FVKESK. The length of the CDR3 is 15 residues. The CDR3 sequence is CASSQCSTSYNEQFF. DNA for the CDR3: TGTGCCAGCAGCCAGTGTAGTACCTCCTACAATGAGCAGTTCTTC.

This clonotype appeared a few times. The chain combines TRBV7-8 with TRBJ1-4; D may be TRBD1 (6 bases). V shed 5 bases and J shed 8 bases, with 15 bases lying between them. This CDR3 comprises 14 residues. Germline V CDR1 and CDR2: SGHVS, FQNEAQ. CDR3 nucleotides: TGTGCCAGCAGCGCCGAGGGGGGCTGGGAAAAACTGTTTTTT. Translating gives CASSAEGGWEKLFF.

The chain has TRBV12-3 or TRBV12-4 and TRBJ2-2, with D unclear. The V and J ends lost 4 bases and 7 bases respectively, with 16 bases between them. The CDR3 extends over 15 amino acids. The CDR3 coding sequence is TGTGCCAGCAGTTCCCTTTGGCGGAGAGGCGGGGAGCTGTTTTTT. Translating gives CASSSLWRRGGELFF.

This rearrangement joins TRBV12-3 or TRBV12-4 to TRBJ2-4, with 7 bases that match TRBD2. Near its end, the DNA agrees better with TRBJ2-7, so the J call may be wrong. The length of the CDR3 is 14 residues. The CDR3 nucleotides read TGTGCCAGCAGCCCTCGGACTAGGGGCAACGAGCAGTACTTC. Translation: CASSPRTRGNEQYF.

J is TRBJ2-5 and V is TRBV20-1; 9 bases are a match to TRBD2. V lost 3 bases, J lost 4 bases, and 12 bases stayed unmatched. This CDR3 is built from 16 residues. Germline V lookup: CDR1 DFQATT, CDR2 SNEGSKA (reference sequence). In DNA, the CDR3 is TGCAGTGCTAGTAGGCTAGCGGGGCTGGATATAGAGACCCAGTACTTC. Translation gives CSASRLAGLDIETQYF.

This clonotype was counted between two and nine times. This rearrangement joins TRBV19 to TRBJ2-3, with 11 nucleotides matching TRBD2. The CDR3 runs to 16 residues. Germline trimming cut 3 bases from V and 2 bases from J; bases unmatched to any gene: 4. CDR1 and CDR2 (germline): LNHDA, SQIVND (reference sequence). CDR3 DNA: TGTGCCAGTAGTATTCGGACTAGCGGGCACACAGATACGCAGTATTTT. Its translation: CASSIRTSGHTDTQYF. The whole variable domain, remainder taken from reference TRBV19 and TRBJ2-3, is DGGITQSPKYLFRKEGQNVTLSCEQNLNHDAMYWYRQDPGQGLRLIYYSQIVNDFQKGDIAEGYSVSREKKESFPLTVTSAQKNPTAFYLCASSIRTSGHTDTQYFGPGTRLTVL.

This clonotype showed up just a few times. The chain is built from TRBV5-1 and TRBJ2-5; D not certain. V dropped 4 bases and J dropped 3 bases, with 4 bases sitting between them. This CDR3 comprises 11 residues. From germline, CDR1 is SGHRS and CDR2 YFSETQ. CDR3 region: CASSNEETQYF. DNA of the CDR3: TGCGCCAGCAGCAATGAAGAGACCCAGTACTTC.

The CDR3: CASSPRTGVNSGNTIYF. In nucleotides, the CDR3 is TGTGCCAGCAGCCCCCGGACAGGGGTCAACTCTGGAAACACCATATATTTT. The J gene is TRBJ1-3, the V gene TRBV4-2, with 9 nucleotides matching TRBD1. CDR3 size: 17 residues. CDR1 is LGHNA and CDR2 is YNFKEQ in the germline V gene. V was pared by 4 bases and J by 0 bases, with 7 bases of the junction left unmatched.

J is TRBJ1-4 and V is TRBV4-1, with D unclear. Germline lookup yields CDR1 MGHRA and CDR2 YSYEKL. The CDR3 has 13 amino acids. The ends were cut back, 3 bases at V and 8 bases at J, with 10 bases in the middle. The CDR3 spells CASSHPQREKLFF. As DNA, the CDR3 is TGCGCCAGCAGCCACCCCCAGAGGGAAAAACTGTTTTTT.

Concerning this clonotype itself: The junction and the germline gene differ at one end; a read error may be behind it. V is TRBV6-6 and J is TRBJ2-3; unclear D gene. The CDR3 loop spans 14 amino acids. Per germline, CDR1 MNHNY and CDR2 SVGAGI (reference sequence). The DNA of the CDR3 is TGTGCCAGCAGTTACTCGGACGCCACAGATGCGCAGTATTTT. This encodes CASSYSDATDAQYF.

This clonotype was seen only a few times. The gene calls are TRBV7-2 and TRBJ2-2; 8 bases fit TRBD2. Germline V gene lookup returns CDR1 SGHTA and CDR2 FQGNSA. The trim removed 2 bases at V and 2 bases at J, leaving 10 bases unmatched. The CDR3 has 18 amino acids. CDR3 DNA sequence: TGTGCCAGCAGCTTATTAGCCCTAGCGGGTCCTAACACCGGGGAGCTGTTTTTT. The encoded protein is CASSLLALAGPNTGELFF. Complete variable domain (other parts from reference TRBV7-2 and TRBJ2-2): GAGVSQSPSNKVTEKGKDVELRCDPISGHTALYWYRQSLGQGLEFLIYFQGNSAPDKSGLPSDRFSAERTGGSVSTLTIQRTQQEDSAVYLCASSLLALAGPNTGELFFGEGSRLTVL.

V and J are TRBV21-1 and TRBJ2-6; TRBD1 is the table's D call and was not checked against the DNA. TRBV21-1 constitutes a pseudogene. The CDR3 spans 17 residues. CDR3 sequence reads: CASSKGQVNSGANVLTF. The CDR3 nucleotides read TGTGCCAGCAGCAAAGGACAGGTTAACTCTGGGGCCAACGTCCTGACTTTC.

The chain combines TRBV29-1 with TRBJ1-5; the match to TRBD1 covers 8 bases. V shed 7 bases, J shed 6 bases, and the junction held 8 bases outside the gene matches. Germline V gene lookup returns CDR1 SQVTM and CDR2 ANQGSEA. The CDR3 has 13 residues. CDR3 in amino acids: CSAMTGVGQPQHF. CDR3 nucleotides: TGCAGCGCCATGACAGGGGTAGGTCAGCCCCAGCATTTT.

In this sample, this clonotype turned up many times. The V and J genes are TRBV29-1 and TRBJ1-1, with no clear D. The CDR3 has 13 residues. Germline V gene data show CDR1 as SQVTM and CDR2 as ANQGSEA. V gave up 0 bases and J gave up 11 bases, with 16 bases separating them. The CDR3 DNA follows: TGCAGCGTTGAAGATCGGGCGGCCCTCCGGGCTTTCTTT. It yields the protein CSVEDRAALRAFF.

The CDR3 coding sequence is TGTGCCAGCAGCTTAGGGCAGGTTAAATATGGCTACACCTTC. As protein: CASSLGQVKYGYTF. This rearrangement joins TRBV7-2 to TRBJ1-2; D remains unclear. The CDR3 length is 14 residues. Germline CDR1 reads SGHTA; CDR2 reads FQGNSA. V was shortened by 1 base and J by 5 bases, with 11 bases between the two germline ends.

This clonotype was seen a few times. The chain combines TRBV6-2 or TRBV6-3 with TRBJ1-2; possible D gene TRBD1, 5 bases. Trimming cost V 6 bases and J 5 bases, with 22 bases left between them. CDR1 is MNHEY and CDR2 is SVGEGT in the germline V gene. The CDR3 has 16 amino acids. The CDR3 loop reads CASSPTHRRGFYGYTF. For the CDR3, the DNA is TGTGCCAGCAGCCCGACCCACAGGCGGGGGTTTTATGGCTACACCTTC.

The chain recombines TRBV6-1 with TRBJ2-7, with 7 bases aligning to TRBD1. Trimming took 11 bases from V and 0 from J; bases not matched to a gene: 7. This CDR3 contains 13 residues. From germline, CDR1 is MNHNS and CDR2 SASEGT. The DNA of the CDR3 is TGTGCCTGCGAGGGACAGAGCTCCTACGAGCAGTACTTC. It translates to CACEGQSSYEQYF.

The chain uses TRBV10-3 and TRBJ1-1, with a possible D match to TRBD1 (5 bases). The germline CDR1 and CDR2 sequences are ENHRY and SYGVKD. Trimming cost V 6 bases and J 3 bases, with 11 bases left between them. The CDR3 is 13 residues long. The DNA of the CDR3 is TGTGCCATCAGGGCCGGGGGTGACACTGAAGCTTTCTTT. Translation gives CAIRAGGDTEAFF.

The V and J genes are TRBV10-3 and TRBJ1-3; D uncertain. Trimming took off 7 bases at V and 0 bases at J, with 13 bases between the two ends. From germline, CDR1 is ENHRY and CDR2 SYGVKD. CDR3 length: 15 amino acids. Here the CDR3 reads CAIIPDGLSGNTIYF. The CDR3 region has the DNA TGTGCCATCATCCCGGACGGCCTCTCTGGAAACACCATATATTTT.

This clonotype was counted only a few times. This chain uses TRBV3-1 with TRBJ2-7, with D tentatively TRBD1 (6 bases). CDR1 and CDR2 from the germline V gene are LGHDT and YNNKEL (reference sequence). The V end was cut by 4 bases, the J end by 4 bases, with 17 bases between. This CDR3 spans 15 amino acids. The CDR3 region is CASSPYRDQTYEQYF. In nucleotides, the CDR3 is TGTGCCAGCAGCCCCTACAGGGATCAAACGTACGAGCAGTACTTC.